Below, 20 T cell receptor beta chains from the same sample are listed, as sequenced in a study of neoadjuvant anti-PD-1 for oral cavity cancer. TCRdb keeps only in-frame clones here, not all; method: immunoSEQ multiplex PCR. The sample lists approximately 45,000 clones, 60% to 80% occurring once. Documented time point: after neoadjuvant nivolumab, at surgical resection. Here the sequenced sample was PBMCs, taken after nivolumab (anti-PD-1) treatment. These receptors were collected from a person between 35 and 79 years old with oral cavity squamous cell carcinoma.

The V gene is TRBV9, the J gene TRBJ2-7; TRBD2 might be the D (5 bases). The length of the CDR3 is 15 residues. CDR1 SGDLS and CDR2 YYNGEE come from the germline V gene. V was clipped by 5 bases and J by 0 bases, with 15 bases between them. Written as DNA, the CDR3 is TGTGCCAGCAGTGCGGGTCGGATCAGCTCCTACGAGCAGTACTTC. Translation gives CASSAGRISSYEQYF.

V gene TRBV28 combines with J gene TRBJ1-4; D possibly corresponds to TRBD1 (5 bases). This CDR3 has 14 amino acids. Germline CDR1 is MDHEN and CDR2 is SYDVKM. V dropped 5 bases and J dropped 8 bases, with 15 bases sitting between them. The CDR3 loop is CASSRGAAPEKLFF. CDR3 in DNA: TGTGCCAGCAGTAGAGGGGCCGCCCCAGAAAAACTGTTTTTT.

This chain joins TRBV6-4 and TRBJ1-1; 10 nucleotides agree with TRBD1. The CDR3 runs 14 residues. V lost 5 bases and J lost 5; bases outside the gene matches: 5. Germline-derived CDR1 and CDR2 are MRHNA and SNTAGT. The DNA for the CDR3 is TGTGCCAGCAGTTTAGGGACAGGGGAAACTGAAGCTTTCTTT. It codes for CASSLGTGETEAFF.

The chain combines TRBV10-3 with TRBJ2-7; weak D call: TRBD2 (5 bases). The V gene lost 4 bases and the J gene lost 0 bases, with 13 bases spanning the gap. Germline lookup yields CDR1 ENHRY and CDR2 SYGVKD. The CDR3 contains 15 residues. The CDR3 DNA follows: TGTGCCATCAGTGCGTCCCCTGGGAGCTCCTACGAGCAGTACTTC. Translated: CAISASPGSSYEQYF.

The chain is built from TRBV5-1 and TRBJ2-1, with D perhaps matching TRBD1 or TRBD2 (6 bases each). CDR3 length: 15 residues. Trimming removed 4 bases at V and 9 bases at J, with 20 bases between. Per the germline V gene, CDR1 is SGHRS and CDR2 is YFSETQ. The CDR3 loop reads CASSLAGHGLGEQFF. The CDR3 region has the DNA TGCGCCAGCAGCCTTGCGGGACACGGTCTGGGTGAGCAGTTCTTC. Based on the CDR3 plus reference TRBV5-1 and TRBJ2-1, the full variable domain is KAGVTQTPRYLIKTRGQQVTLSCSPISGHRSVSWYQQTPGQGLQFLFEYFSETQRNKGNFPGRFSGRQFSNSRSEMNVSTLELGDSALYLCASSLAGHGLGEQFFGPGTRLTVL.

The chain employs TRBV7-3 and TRBJ2-3; perhaps TRBD1 as D (5 bases). V was trimmed by 9 bases and J by 3 bases, leaving 13 bases between them. The CDR3 totals 13 residues. The germline gives CDR1 SGHTA, CDR2 FQGTGA. CDR3: CASSGFGTDTQYF. CDR3 bases: TGTGCCAGTTCAGGGTTCGGGACAGATACGCAGTATTTT.

By sample fraction, this clone is medium-sized. DNA for the CDR3: TGCAGTGCTGGACGTACTGAAGCTTTCTTT. This encodes CSAGRTEAFF. This rearrangement joins TRBV20-1 to TRBJ1-1; no clear D gene. The CDR3 has 10 residues. Germline V gene lookup returns CDR1 DFQATT and CDR2 SNEGSKA (reference sequence). V dropped 5 bases and J dropped 5 bases, with 6 bases sitting between them.

This clone appeared a single time. J is TRBJ1-3 and V is TRBV27, with a tentative D call TRBD1 (5 bases). There are 16 residues in the CDR3. Trimming stripped 4 bases from V and 0 bases from J, with 13 bases between. Germline-derived CDR1 and CDR2 are MNHEY and SMNVEV (reference sequence). The CDR3 DNA is TGTGCCAGCAGTTCCTCCGGGACGTCCTCTGGAAACACCATATATTTT. This codes for CASSSSGTSSGNTIYF.

The CDR3 sequence: CASSGTGSGNTIYF. The DNA for the CDR3 is TGTGCCAGCAGCGGAACAGGGTCTGGAAACACCATATATTTT. The gene calls are TRBV9 and TRBJ1-3; D might be TRBD1 (6 bases). Germline V CDR1 and CDR2: SGDLS, YYNGEE. Trimming removed 3 bases at V and 1 base at J, with 8 bases between. CDR3 length: 14 amino acids.

This chain connects TRBV6-1 to TRBJ2-5; 9 bases map to TRBD1. Trimming at V came to 1 base and at J to 3 bases, leaving 3 bases not matched to a gene. This CDR3 has 15 residues. In germline, CDR1 is MNHNS, CDR2 SASEGT. CDR3 amino acids: CASSEDRGRKETQYF. The CDR3 DNA sequence: TGTGCCAGCAGTGAAGACAGGGGGCGGAAAGAGACCCAGTACTTC.

This clone was recorded once. This chain links TRBV19 with TRBJ2-2; the D gene is possibly TRBD1 (6 bases). V shed 10 bases and J shed 1 base, with 13 bases lying between them. This CDR3 is 14 amino acids long. CDR1 and CDR2 from the germline V gene are LNHDA and SQIVND (reference sequence). The CDR3 sequence: CATGTSKNTGELFF. DNA of the CDR3: TGTGCCACCGGGACATCCAAGAACACCGGGGAGCTGTTTTTT.

The J gene is TRBJ2-7, the V gene TRBV28; 9 positions match TRBD2. In germline, CDR1 is MDHEN, CDR2 SYDVKM. Trimming took 5 bases from V and 3 from J; bases not matched to a gene: 11. The CDR3 covers 16 residues. The CDR3 loop reads CASSPHSGREGYEQYF. For the CDR3, the DNA is TGTGCCAGCAGTCCACATAGCGGGAGAGAGGGCTACGAGCAGTACTTC.

The CDR3 region is CASSLLGQYNEQFF. CDR3 in DNA: TGTGCCAGCAGCTTACTAGGACAGTACAATGAGCAGTTCTTC. The chain joins TRBV7-9 to TRBJ2-1; TRBD1 might be the D (6 bases). V lost 2 bases to trimming and J lost 4 bases, with 9 bases between them. Per the germline V gene, CDR1 is SEHNR and CDR2 is FQNEAQ (reference sequence). The CDR3 contains 14 residues.

The rearrangement links TRBV30 to TRBJ1-5; D may be TRBD1 (5 bases). CDR1 is GTSNPN, CDR2 SVGIG, per germline (reference sequence). Trimming cost V 4 bases and J 6 bases, with 16 bases left between them. The CDR3 spans 14 residues. CDR3 sequence: CAWTAGEGPQPQHF. The CDR3 region has the DNA TGTGCCTGGACAGCTGGCGAGGGGCCTCAGCCCCAGCATTTT.

V gene TRBV6-4 combines with J gene TRBJ1-1, with D maybe TRBD1 (5 bases). V lost 4 bases and J lost 5, with 11 bases in between. The CDR3 is made up of 13 amino acids. CDR1 and CDR2 from the germline V gene are MRHNA and SNTAGT. The CDR3 DNA reads TGTGCCAGCAGTGCGCAGGGAGGGACTGAAGCTTTCTTT. Protein sequence: CASSAQGGTEAFF.

This chain connects TRBV10-3 to TRBJ1-5; possibly TRBD1 for D (6 bases). V gave up 3 bases and J gave up 3 bases, with 12 bases separating them. This CDR3 comprises 15 residues. CDR1 is ENHRY and CDR2 is SYGVKD in the germline V gene. The CDR3 sequence is CAISEGGISNQPQHF. The CDR3 DNA sequence: TGTGCCATCAGTGAAGGGGGGATCTCCAATCAGCCCCAGCATTTT.

The chain employs TRBV27 and TRBJ2-1; 12 positions match TRBD2. The CDR3 sequence is 15 residues long. With V trimmed by 4 bases and J by 10 bases, 8 bases remained unmatched. CDR1 and CDR2 (germline): MNHEY, SMNVEV (reference sequence). The CDR3 bases are TGTGCCAGCAGTTCGAGACTAGCGGGAGAACCGGAGCAGTTCTTC. Its translation is CASSSRLAGEPEQFF.

The CDR3 DNA follows: TGTGCCAGCTCACCGGCGCTAGCGGGATTTGACGAGCAGTACTTC. Its protein product is CASSPALAGFDEQYF. The V call is TRBV18, the J call TRBJ2-7; 9 positions match TRBD2. V gave up 3 bases and J gave up 5 bases; unmatched junction bases: 8. The CDR3 loop spans 15 amino acids. The germline CDR1 and CDR2 sequences are KGHSH and LQKENI. The full variable domain, completed using reference TRBV18 and TRBJ2-7, is NAGVMQNPRHLVRRRGQEARLRCSPMKGHSHVYWYRQLPEEGLKFMVYLQKENIIDESGMPKERFSAEFPKEGPSILRIQQVVRGDSAAYFCASSPALAGFDEQYFGPGTRLTVT.

The rearrangement links TRBV9 to TRBJ1-2, with 7 bases that match TRBD1. V lost 0 bases and J lost 0; bases outside the gene matches: 2. The CDR3 contains 15 residues. Germline V gene sequence: CDR1 SGDLS, CDR2 YYNGEE. The chain's CDR3 is CASSVGGQTNYGYTF. CDR3 nucleotide sequence: TGTGCCAGCAGCGTAGGGGGACAGACTAACTATGGCTACACCTTC.

The rearrangement joins TRBV29-1 to TRBJ2-7, with D maybe TRBD2 (7 bases). The germline gives CDR1 SQVTM, CDR2 ANQGSEA. The CDR3 is 13 residues long. V was pared by 5 bases and J by 5 bases, with 16 bases between. This CDR3 is CSVNGGGYDEQYF. CDR3 DNA: TGCAGCGTTAACGGCGGGGGCTACGACGAGCAGTACTTC.